Shown below are 6 T cell receptor beta chains from a single sample sequenced in a study of blood T cell repertoires in COVID-19. Clones were sequenced by immunoSEQ multiplex PCR, and TCRdb holds only the in-frame ones, with some missing. Of approximately 58,000 clones listed, about 83% are singletons. The sequencing sample was made of peripheral blood. The receptors originated from a man aged 35-49 years with active COVID-19.

The rearrangement links TRBV30 to TRBJ1-1, with a possible D match to TRBD1 (5 bases). Germline V gives CDR1 GTSNPN, CDR2 SVGIG (reference sequence). Trimming took off 4 bases at V and 1 base at J, with 22 bases between the two ends. The CDR3 runs to 17 residues. The CDR3 region has the DNA TGTGCCTGGATACCTCTCCCCGGAGCGGGGGGGAACACTGAAGCTTTCTTT. Protein sequence: CAWIPLPGAGGNTEAFF.

This chain links TRBV27 with TRBJ2-1, with 11 bases lining up with TRBD2. The V segment lost 2 bases and the J segment 8 bases; nucleotides outside the gene matches: 11. Germline V CDR1 and CDR2: MNHEY, SMNVEV (reference sequence). This CDR3 contains 17 residues. CDR3 amino acids: CASSLPPGLAGGYEQFF. CDR3 sequence (DNA): TGTGCCAGCAGTTTACCTCCGGGGCTAGCGGGAGGTTATGAGCAGTTCTTC.

This chain joins TRBV30 and TRBJ1-5; a possible D gene is TRBD1 (6 bases). Per the germline V gene, CDR1 is GTSNPN and CDR2 is SVGIG (reference sequence). V lost 0 bases and J 0 bases, leaving 24 bases between the germline ends. This CDR3 has 20 amino acids. DNA of the CDR3: TGTGCCTGGAGTGTGGCCAGTTCGGGGGGCGACCCCCTTAGCAATCAGCCCCAGCATTTT. Its translation: CAWSVASSGGDPLSNQPQHF.

The chain joins TRBV5-1 to TRBJ2-7; 7 bases fit TRBD1. This CDR3 spans 12 amino acids. In germline, CDR1 is SGHRS, CDR2 YFSETQ. After removal of 5 bases from V and 5 bases from J, the junction contained 4 bases not matched to a gene. CDR3: CASSSGQNEQYF. CDR3 in DNA: TGCGCCAGCAGTTCGGGACAGAACGAGCAGTACTTC.

This chain uses TRBV6-5 with TRBJ1-1; the match to TRBD1 covers 9 bases. Trimming cost V 5 bases and J 4 bases; bases outside gene matches: 2. The CDR3 length is 13 residues. The V gene's germline CDR1 is MNHEY and CDR2 SVGAGI. CDR3 sequence: CASSTTGGTEAFF. The CDR3 region has the DNA TGTGCCAGCAGTACGACAGGGGGCACTGAAGCTTTCTTT.

This chain's CDR3 is CASSTRSGRVSEQYF. As DNA, the CDR3 is TGTGCCAGCAGCACCCGAAGCGGGAGGGTGTCCGAGCAGTACTTC. This chain uses TRBV6-5 with TRBJ2-7, with 10 bases identical to TRBD2. Germline-derived CDR1 and CDR2 are MNHEY and SVGAGI. Losses at the gene ends were 6 bases for V and 6 bases for J; bases not matched to a gene: 11. The length of the CDR3 is 15 residues.